The clone carrying this TCR beta chain was seen more than once but under ten times. MiXCR was run by TCRdb on the RT-PCR reads, yielding one entry per CDR3 protein. The sample shows more than 850,000 distinct CDR3 sequences, approximately 19% of them seen only once. The source of the sample is a study of patients and donors after allogeneic stem cell transplantation. The sample comprised blood, either unsorted or a sorted T cell fraction (not recorded which). This clonotype was obtained from a human donor who was either an allogeneic HSCT recipient or a stem cell or donor lymphocyte infusion donor (not recorded which). It is not recorded whose cells these are; they may come from a transplant donor.

The CDR3 protein is CSARDSSRAVAFF. In DNA form, the CDR3 reads TGCAGTGCTAGAGATTCATCCAGGGCCGTGGCTTTCTTT. The V and J genes are TRBV20-1 and TRBJ1-1; D possibly corresponds to TRBD1 (5 bases). Germline V gives CDR1 DFQATT, CDR2 SNEGSKA (reference sequence). This CDR3 comprises 13 residues. V lost 0 bases and J 11 bases, leaving 16 bases between the germline ends.